These 7 T cell receptor beta chains came from one sample sequenced in a study of T cell changes during pregnancy in multiple sclerosis. TCRdb keeps only in-frame clones here, not all; method: immunoSEQ multiplex PCR. There are roughly 58,000 clones in the sample; around 94% occur only once, and about 3.5% lies in the top ten. The specimen comprised CD8+ T cells from peripheral blood mononuclear cells, sampled in the third trimester of pregnancy. Receptors originate from a female donor with multiple sclerosis, enrolled in a pregnancy study.

Remarks on this clone: At the DNA level, this CDR3 is encoded by other sequences in the same sample as well. The chain carries TRBV4-1 and TRBJ1-2, with a possible D match to TRBD1 (5 bases). Germline CDR1 is MGHRA and CDR2 is YSYEKL. The CDR3 is made up of 13 amino acids. V was trimmed by 4 bases and J by 1 base, leaving 7 bases between them. CDR3 DNA: TGCGCCAGCAGCCCGGGACTTAACTATGGCTACACCTTC. It specifies CASSPGLNYGYTF.

This chain links TRBV19 with TRBJ2-1; 7 bases agree with TRBD2. This CDR3 has 15 residues. With V trimmed by 0 bases and J by 8 bases, 7 bases remained unmatched. Germline values: CDR1 LNHDA, CDR2 SQIVND (reference sequence). The DNA for the CDR3 is TGTGCCAGTAGTATAGATCGGGCGGGAGTTTATGAGCAGTTCTTC. Translation gives CASSIDRAGVYEQFF.

The CDR3, as DNA: TGTGCCAGCAGAACAGGTAGCTCCTACGAGCAGTACTTC. Translation gives CASRTGSSYEQYF. V is TRBV5-5 and J is TRBJ2-7; perhaps TRBD1 as D (5 bases). Trimming stripped 5 bases from V and 0 bases from J, with 9 bases between. The CDR3 is 13 amino acids. Germline CDR1 SGHKS, CDR2 YYEKEE (reference sequence).

This clone was counted between two and nine times. The J gene is TRBJ2-2, the V gene TRBV18; 10 bases map to TRBD2. Germline assignment: CDR1 KGHSH and CDR2 LQKENI. With V trimmed by 4 bases and J by 7 bases, 15 bases remained unmatched. CDR3 length: 18 amino acids. This CDR3 is CASSLGASGSPMSGELFF. The CDR3 DNA sequence: TGTGCCAGCTCACTGGGGGCTAGCGGGAGCCCCATGAGCGGGGAGCTGTTTTTT. Based on the CDR3 plus reference TRBV18 and TRBJ2-2, the full variable domain is NAGVMQNPRHLVRRRGQEARLRCSPMKGHSHVYWYRQLPEEGLKFMVYLQKENIIDESGMPKERFSAEFPKEGPSILRIQQVVRGDSAAYFCASSLGASGSPMSGELFFGEGSRLTVL.

The J gene is TRBJ2-1, the V gene TRBV11-2, with D maybe TRBD2 (6 bases). Germline assignment: CDR1 SGHAT and CDR2 FQNNGV. Trimming removed 6 bases at V and 2 bases at J, with 17 bases between. This CDR3 comprises 16 residues. The CDR3, as DNA: TGTGCCAGCAGTCTTGACCCGGGACTCGCCTACAATGAGCAGTTCTTC. Its translation: CASSLDPGLAYNEQFF.

The rearrangement joins TRBV5-1 to TRBJ2-1; 14 nucleotides match TRBD2. Germline-derived CDR1 and CDR2 are SGHRS and YFSETQ. V lost 3 bases, J lost 6 bases, and 5 bases stayed unmatched. This CDR3 contains 16 residues. CDR3 amino acids: CASSWGTSGRPNEQFF. CDR3 nucleotide sequence: TGCGCCAGCAGCTGGGGGACTAGCGGGAGACCCAATGAGCAGTTCTTC.

The gene calls are TRBV19 and TRBJ1-2; tentatively, D is TRBD1 (5 bases). V was trimmed by 5 bases and J by 3 bases, leaving 13 bases between them. CDR3 length: 14 amino acids. Germline CDR1 and CDR2: LNHDA and SQIVND (reference sequence). The CDR3 DNA sequence: TGTGCCAGTAGTGCCCAGACAGTCGACTATGGCTACACCTTC. It encodes CASSAQTVDYGYTF.